The subject of this entry is one TCR beta chain. These data come from a study of blood T cell repertoires in COVID-19. For the study at large: The United States, Italy and Spain provided the acute and convalescent COVID-19 samples. T cells, B-cell-depleted T cells, or PBMCs supplied cDNA or gDNA.

Germline CDR1 is KGHSH and CDR2 is LQKENI. Trimming removed 3 bases from V and 7 bases from J; junction bases left unmatched: 15. The CDR3 runs to 18 residues. Clones were sequenced by immunoSEQ multiplex PCR, and TCRdb holds only the in-frame ones, with some missing. The data show 140,000 or so clones, approximately 83% seen once. Sequencing was done on a sample of peripheral blood. The clonotype was recovered from a human donor in a cohort sampled during active COVID-19. V gene TRBV18 combines with J gene TRBJ1-6; TRBD1 matches 7 bases. CDR3 DNA: TGTGCCAGCTCACCCCTAGCCACAGGGGCTAGGTCCAATTCACCCCTCCACTTT. This translates into CASSPLATGARSNSPLHF.